What follows is one T cell receptor (beta chain) and its context. What it binds is unknown. This specimen belongs to a study of T cell responses to AZD1222 COVID-19 vaccine. Overall study findings and caveats: Seropositive AZD1222 recipients at baseline numbered only five or six. Spike-specific TCR breadth and depth were elevated following two AZD1222 doses. Clonal diversity was possibly underestimated, and white British individuals and females predominated among donors.

CDR1 is SGHDT, CDR2 YYEEEE, per germline. Trimming pared 0 bases from V and 6 bases from J, leaving 15 bases between. This CDR3 is built from 16 residues. Here immunoSEQ multiplex PCR was the method, and the copy in TCRdb shows in-frame clones only, minus some. The table records about 77,000 clones, under 95% of them present only once. The chain couples TRBV5-6 to TRBJ1-4; perhaps TRBD1 as D (6 bases). The TCR comes from an adult who received the AZD1222 COVID-19 vaccine. This specimen consisted of peripheral blood, obtained 28 days after the second AZD1222 dose. The CDR3 DNA reads as TGTGCCAGCAGCTTGGGGTTCGGAAGGGGGGATGAAAAACTGTTTTTT. It translates to CASSLGFGRGDEKLFF.